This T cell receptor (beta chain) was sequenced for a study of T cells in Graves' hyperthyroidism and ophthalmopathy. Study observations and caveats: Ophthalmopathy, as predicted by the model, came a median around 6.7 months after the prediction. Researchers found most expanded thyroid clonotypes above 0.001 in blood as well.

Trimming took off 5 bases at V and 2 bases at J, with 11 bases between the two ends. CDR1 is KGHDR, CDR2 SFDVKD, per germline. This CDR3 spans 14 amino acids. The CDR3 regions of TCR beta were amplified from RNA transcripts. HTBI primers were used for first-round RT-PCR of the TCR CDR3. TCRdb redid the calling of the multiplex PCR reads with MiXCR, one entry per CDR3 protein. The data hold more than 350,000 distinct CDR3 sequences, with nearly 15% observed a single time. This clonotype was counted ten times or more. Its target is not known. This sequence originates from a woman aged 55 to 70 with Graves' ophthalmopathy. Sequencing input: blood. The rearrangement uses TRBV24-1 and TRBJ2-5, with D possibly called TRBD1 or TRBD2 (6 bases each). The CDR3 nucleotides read TGTGCCACCAGTGGTGGAGGGGGACAAGAGACCCAGTACTTC. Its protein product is CATSGGGGQETQYF.